This T cell receptor (beta chain) was profiled in a study of CD8+ T cells in alopecia areata. As for the study in general: For the treated group, dosing was oral tofacitinib at 5 to 10 mg twice daily.

cDNA serving as the sequencing template came from extracted, reverse transcribed RNA. Assay: immunoSEQ multiplex PCR; the TCRdb copy retains only in-frame clones and omits some. The sample holds about 140,000 clones, 45% to 60% seen once. Sorted populations comprised CD4+ and CD8+ T cells obtained from PBMCs. Sequencing used CD4+ T cells sorted from blood, obtained at week 0. The TCR comes from a human donor with alopecia areata.

CDR3 residues: CASSEDRVTDTQYF. The CDR3 DNA is TGTGCCAGCAGTGAGGACAGGGTCACAGATACGCAGTATTTT. The chain is built from TRBV2 and TRBJ2-3; TRBD1 aligns across 8 bases. V trimming: 3 bases; J trimming: 2 bases; junction bases outside the gene matches: 1. The CDR3 runs 14 residues. In germline, CDR1 is SNHLY, CDR2 FYNNEI.